The clone carrying this T cell receptor (beta chain) was seen just once. Amplification targeted the TCR beta CDR3 regions, with RNA transcripts as the source material. Scientists carried out first-round RT-PCR using HTBI primers and then a second-round multiplex PCR. A single record per CDR3 protein comes from TCRdb applying MiXCR to the multiplex PCR reads. In the table there are 200,000 to 300,000 distinct CDR3 sequences, about 47% of which are singletons. The sample comes from a study of Graves' ophthalmopathy and Graves' hyperthyroidism. Each diagnosis was determined on the basis of clinical symptoms, serum thyroxine, TRAb, thyroid ultrasound and orbital computed tomography. This clonotype was sampled from an adult man with Graves' ophthalmopathy. The specimen was peripheral blood.

In DNA form, the CDR3 reads TGTGCCAGCAGTGTGGCGGGCTTGGGAAACACCGGGGAGCTGTTTTTT. Protein product: CASSVAGLGNTGELFF. The chain carries TRBV27 and TRBJ2-2; TRBD2 might be the D (5 bases). CDR1 is MNHEY, CDR2 SMNVEV, per germline (reference sequence). V was trimmed by 5 bases and J by 2 bases, leaving 15 bases between them. The CDR3 has 16 residues.